This T cell receptor beta chain was documented in a study of blood T cell repertoires in COVID-19. Study-wide background: Whether acute or convalescent, the COVID-19 samples came from the United States, Italy and Spain. Sample material is recorded as cDNA or gDNA derived from T cells, B-cell-depleted T cells, or PBMCs.

This CDR3 has 15 residues. Germline V gene sequence: CDR1 SGHTA, CDR2 FQGNSA. J gave up 1 base and V 5 bases, and 7 bases lay outside the gene matches. Patients at the Seattle site were enrolled during active infection and followed longitudinally. Original data processing: Estimation of nucleated cell counts was performed using reference gene primer amplification. The assay was immunoSEQ multiplex PCR, and TCRdb's table has in-frame clones only and misses some. V and J calls and clone size are copied from that table; D and trimming were computed from the DNA. The data show 250,000 to 350,000 clones, with 90% seen just once and 6.5% to 8% held by the top ten.

This TCR was recovered from a woman aged 25 to 39 with COVID-19, enrolled during active disease. Input material: peripheral blood. This chain links TRBV7-2 with TRBJ1-1; TRBD1 matches at 7 bases. This chain's CDR3 is CASSPQTGRNTEAFF. The CDR3 bases are TGTGCCAGCAGCCCCCAGACAGGGCGGAACACTGAAGCTTTCTTT.